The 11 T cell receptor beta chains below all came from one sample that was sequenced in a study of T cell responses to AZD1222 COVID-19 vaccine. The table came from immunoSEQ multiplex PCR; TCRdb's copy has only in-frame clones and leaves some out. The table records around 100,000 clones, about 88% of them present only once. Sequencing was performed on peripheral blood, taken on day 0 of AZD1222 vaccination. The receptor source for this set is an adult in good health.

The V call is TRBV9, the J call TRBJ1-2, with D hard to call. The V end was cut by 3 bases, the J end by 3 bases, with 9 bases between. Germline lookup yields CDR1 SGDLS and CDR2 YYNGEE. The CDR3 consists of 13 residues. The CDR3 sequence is CASSAPGDYGYTF. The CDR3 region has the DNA TGTGCCAGCAGCGCCCCTGGGGACTATGGCTACACCTTC.

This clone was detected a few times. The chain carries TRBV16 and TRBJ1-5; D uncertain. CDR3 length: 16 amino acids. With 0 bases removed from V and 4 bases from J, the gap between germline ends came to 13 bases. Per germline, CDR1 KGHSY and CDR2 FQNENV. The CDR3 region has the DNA TGTGCCAGCAGCCAATCGTCAGGTTACCCTAATCAGCCCCAGCATTTT. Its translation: CASSQSSGYPNQPQHF.

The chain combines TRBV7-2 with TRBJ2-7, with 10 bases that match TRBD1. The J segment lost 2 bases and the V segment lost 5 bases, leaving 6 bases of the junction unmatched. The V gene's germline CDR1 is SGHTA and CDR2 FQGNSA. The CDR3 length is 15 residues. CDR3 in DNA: TGTGCCAGCAGCACACAGGGACAGGGGACCTACGAGCAGTACTTC. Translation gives CASSTQGQGTYEQYF.

Here the CDR3 DNA reads TGTGCCAGCAGTTATCGGACAGGGGGCTGGACTGAAGCTTTCTTT. Encoded protein: CASSYRTGGWTEAFF. V and J are TRBV28 and TRBJ1-1, with 11 bases identical to TRBD1. Trimming took 4 bases from V and 5 from J; bases not matched to a gene: 6. Germline values: CDR1 MDHEN, CDR2 SYDVKM. CDR3 size: 15 residues.

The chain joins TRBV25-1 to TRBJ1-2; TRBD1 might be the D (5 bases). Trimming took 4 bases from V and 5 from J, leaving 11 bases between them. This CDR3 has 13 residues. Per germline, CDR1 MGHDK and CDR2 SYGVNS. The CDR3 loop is CASSARDGYGYTF. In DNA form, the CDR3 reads TGTGCCAGCAGTGCTCGGGACGGTTATGGCTACACCTTC.

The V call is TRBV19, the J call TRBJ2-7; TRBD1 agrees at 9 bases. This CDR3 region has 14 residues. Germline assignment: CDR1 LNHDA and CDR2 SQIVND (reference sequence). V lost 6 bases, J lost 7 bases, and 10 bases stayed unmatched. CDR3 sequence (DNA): TGTGCCAGTAGCCAACAGGGGGCACAATGGGAGCAGTACTTC. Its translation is CASSQQGAQWEQYF.

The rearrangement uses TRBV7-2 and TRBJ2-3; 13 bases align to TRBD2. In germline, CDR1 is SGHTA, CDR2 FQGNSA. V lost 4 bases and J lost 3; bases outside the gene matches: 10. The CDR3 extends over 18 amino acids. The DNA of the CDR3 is TGTGCCAGCAGCTCAACCCCGGGACTAGCGGGAATTACAGATACGCAGTATTTT. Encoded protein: CASSSTPGLAGITDTQYF.

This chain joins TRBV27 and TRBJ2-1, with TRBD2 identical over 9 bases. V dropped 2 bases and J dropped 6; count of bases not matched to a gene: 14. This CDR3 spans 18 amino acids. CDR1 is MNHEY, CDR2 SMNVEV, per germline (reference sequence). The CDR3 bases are TGTGCCAGCAGTTTAACGCTAGCGGGAAGAGTCGGGCCCAATGAGCAGTTCTTC. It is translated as CASSLTLAGRVGPNEQFF.

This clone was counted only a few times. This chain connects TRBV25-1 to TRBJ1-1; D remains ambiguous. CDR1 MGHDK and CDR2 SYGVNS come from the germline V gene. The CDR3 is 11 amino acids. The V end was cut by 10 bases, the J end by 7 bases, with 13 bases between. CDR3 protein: CATKSGVEAFF. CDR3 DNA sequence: TGTGCCACCAAAAGCGGGGTTGAAGCTTTCTTT.

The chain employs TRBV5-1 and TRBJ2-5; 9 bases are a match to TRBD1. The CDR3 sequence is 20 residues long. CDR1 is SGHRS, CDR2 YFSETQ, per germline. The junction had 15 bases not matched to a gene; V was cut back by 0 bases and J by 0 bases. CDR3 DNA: TGCGCCAGCAGCTTGGAAGGGACCCCCGGGACAGGGCTGAACCAAGAGACCCAGTACTTC. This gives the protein CASSLEGTPGTGLNQETQYF.

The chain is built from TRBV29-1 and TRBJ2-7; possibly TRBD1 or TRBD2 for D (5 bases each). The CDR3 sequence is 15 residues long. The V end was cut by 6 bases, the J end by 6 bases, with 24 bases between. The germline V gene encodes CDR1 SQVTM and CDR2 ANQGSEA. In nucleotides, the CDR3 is TGCAGCGTCGAAATGCTTTTGAGGGACCAGCGCGAGCAGTACTTC. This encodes CSVEMLLRDQREQYF.